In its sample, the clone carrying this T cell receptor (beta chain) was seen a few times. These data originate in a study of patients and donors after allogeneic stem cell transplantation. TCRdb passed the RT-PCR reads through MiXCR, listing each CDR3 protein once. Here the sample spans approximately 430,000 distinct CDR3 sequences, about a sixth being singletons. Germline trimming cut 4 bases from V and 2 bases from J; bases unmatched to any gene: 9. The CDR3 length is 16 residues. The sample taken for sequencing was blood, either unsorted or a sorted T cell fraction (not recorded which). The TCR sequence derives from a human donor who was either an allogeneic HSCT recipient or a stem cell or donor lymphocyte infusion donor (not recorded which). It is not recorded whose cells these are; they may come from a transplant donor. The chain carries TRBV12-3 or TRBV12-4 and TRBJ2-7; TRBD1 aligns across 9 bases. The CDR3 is CASSSPRTGVAYEQYF. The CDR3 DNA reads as TGTGCCAGCAGTTCCCCCCGGACAGGGGTTGCCTACGAGCAGTACTTC.